The T cell receptor (beta chain) under discussion was sequenced for a study of CD8 T cells in ankylosing spondylitis. V dropped 4 bases and J dropped 2 bases, with 1 base sitting between them. Germline CDR1 and CDR2: SGDLS and YYNGEE. CDR3 length equals 11 residues. Quantitative barcoded 5'-RACE was used to prepare TCR beta libraries. TCRdb recomputed calls from the 5' RACE reads with MiXCR, one row per CDR3 protein. This table holds about 220,000 distinct CDR3 sequences, just under 7.5% found once. The study's findings and limits: Disease-associated clonotypes exhibited CD8+ identity and were relatively infrequent in peripheral blood. There was reportedly significant enrichment of clones that were disease-linked in matched ankylosing spondylitis synovial fluid. Within ankylosing spondylitis blood, a TCR beta motif made up of several highly homologous variants appeared to be characteristic.

This clonotype was counted many times. The antigen is undetermined. The chain joins TRBV9 to TRBJ1-3; D is uncertain. What was sequenced was blood, either unsorted or a sorted T cell fraction (not recorded which). The TCR sequence derives from a male donor with ankylosing spondylitis. CDR3 DNA sequence: TGTGCCAGCAGCCCTGGAAACACCATATATTTT. It codes for CASSPGNTIYF.